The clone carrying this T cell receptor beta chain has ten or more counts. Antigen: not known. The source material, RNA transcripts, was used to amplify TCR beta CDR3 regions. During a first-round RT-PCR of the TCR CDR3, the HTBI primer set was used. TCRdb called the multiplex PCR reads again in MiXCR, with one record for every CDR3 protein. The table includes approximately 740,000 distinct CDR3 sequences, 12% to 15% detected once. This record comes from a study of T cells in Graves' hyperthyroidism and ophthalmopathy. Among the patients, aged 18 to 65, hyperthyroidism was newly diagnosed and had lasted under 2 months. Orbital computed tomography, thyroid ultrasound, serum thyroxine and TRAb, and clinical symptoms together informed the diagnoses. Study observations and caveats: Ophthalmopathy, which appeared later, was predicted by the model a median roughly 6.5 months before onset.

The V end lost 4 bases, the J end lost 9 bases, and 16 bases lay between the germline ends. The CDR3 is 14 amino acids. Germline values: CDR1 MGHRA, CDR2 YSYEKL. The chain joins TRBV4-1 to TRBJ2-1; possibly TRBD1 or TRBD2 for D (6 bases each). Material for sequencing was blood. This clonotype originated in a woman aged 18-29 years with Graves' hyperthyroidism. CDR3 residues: CASSPGAHHSEQFF. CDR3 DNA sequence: TGCGCCAGCAGCCCGGGGGCGCATCATAGTGAGCAGTTCTTC.